The 16 T cell receptor beta chains below were found in one sample sequenced in a study of early T cells in non-severe SARS-CoV-2 infection. TCRdb re-derived calls from the 5' RACE reads in MiXCR, one entry per CDR3 protein. The data contain around 34,000 distinct CDR3 sequences, 3.5% to 5% of them singletons. Material for sequencing was whole blood. These receptors came from an adult who was a healthcare worker with PCR-confirmed SARS-CoV-2 infection or an uninfected control (not recorded which).

The table lists this clonotype with many counts. V gene TRBV7-9 combines with J gene TRBJ2-1; D might be TRBD2 (6 bases). V gave up 5 bases and J gave up 4 bases, with 12 bases separating them. CDR1 SEHNR and CDR2 FQNEAQ come from the germline V gene (reference sequence). The CDR3 is 14 residues long. In nucleotides, the CDR3 is TGTGCCAGCAGCCGTTCGACTAGTTACAATGAGCAGTTCTTC. Translating it yields CASSRSTSYNEQFF.

In its sample, this clonotype was seen a few times. V gene TRBV10-2 combines with J gene TRBJ1-1; tentative D call: TRBD1 (6 bases). V lost 4 bases, J lost 6 bases, and 15 bases lay in between. The length of the CDR3 is 14 residues. Germline values: CDR1 WSHSY, CDR2 SAAADI. The CDR3 nucleotides are TGCGCCAGCAGTGTCCAGGCAGGGGTGGCTGAAGCTTTCTTT. Its protein product is CASSVQAGVAEAFF.

This clonotype was recorded at least ten times. The chain carries TRBV7-8 and TRBJ2-1; D call uncertain. Germline CDR1 is SGHVS and CDR2 is FQNEAQ. V lost 2 bases and J lost 9, with 14 bases in between. This CDR3 spans 14 amino acids. The CDR3 is CASSLSSVVGEQFF. The CDR3 DNA reads TGTGCCAGCAGCTTATCAAGTGTAGTCGGTGAGCAGTTCTTC.

This clonotype was detected a few times. V usage is TRBV27 and J usage is TRBJ2-7, with D perhaps TRBD1 (7 bases). This CDR3 has 14 amino acids. The V gene's germline CDR1 is MNHEY and CDR2 SMNVEV (reference sequence). With 6 bases removed from V and 7 bases from J, the gap between germline ends came to 19 bases. This CDR3 reads CASRAVEGAGEQYF. For the CDR3, the DNA is TGTGCCAGCAGAGCAGTGGAGGGGGCAGGGGAGCAGTACTTC.

The V and J genes are TRBV3-1 and TRBJ1-1, with D perhaps matching TRBD1 (6 bases). Germline CDR1 and CDR2: LGHDT and YNNKEL (reference sequence). V gave up 4 bases and J gave up 2 bases, with 11 bases separating them. The CDR3 has 14 residues. The CDR3 protein is CASSLGQINTEAFF. CDR3 nucleotide sequence: TGTGCCAGCAGCCTGGGACAAATAAACACTGAAGCTTTCTTT.

This clonotype was detected ten times or more. The V gene is TRBV6-5, the J gene TRBJ1-6, with D unclear. The CDR3 covers 14 residues. V was shortened by 6 bases and J by 9 bases, with 15 bases between the two germline ends. Germline-derived CDR1 and CDR2 are MNHEY and SVGAGI. CDR3 nucleotides: TGTGCCAGCAGCGATAGATGGTACAGTTCACCCCTCCACTTT. As protein: CASSDRWYSSPLHF.

This clonotype was seen many times. The chain links TRBV7-2 to TRBJ2-1; D may be TRBD1 or TRBD2 (5 bases each). In germline, CDR1 is SGHTA, CDR2 FQGNSA. Trimming left V 5 bases short and J 5 bases short, with 13 bases between. CDR3 length: 14 amino acids. CDR3 in amino acids: CASSPGMGHNEQFF. The CDR3 DNA is TGTGCCAGCAGCCCGGGCATGGGACACAATGAGCAGTTCTTC.

The chain couples TRBV9 to TRBJ2-3; unclear D gene. The CDR3 extends over 13 amino acids. Trimming stripped 0 bases from V and 5 bases from J, with 7 bases between. Germline CDR1 is SGDLS and CDR2 is YYNGEE. CDR3 nucleotide sequence: TGTGCCAGCAGCGTAGCCCCTAAAGATACGCAGTATTTT. As protein: CASSVAPKDTQYF.

This clonotype was found many times. The chain joins TRBV7-9 to TRBJ2-1; D is possibly TRBD1 (7 bases). The CDR3 is made up of 14 amino acids. Germline V lookup: CDR1 SEHNR, CDR2 FQNEAQ (reference sequence). Trimming pared 8 bases from V and 5 bases from J, leaving 16 bases between. The chain's CDR3 is CASFPGDRDNEQFF. The CDR3 DNA sequence: TGTGCCAGCTTCCCGGGGGACAGAGACAATGAGCAGTTCTTC.

This clonotype was found many times. V usage is TRBV20-1 and J usage is TRBJ2-7; TRBD2 matches at 11 bases. The CDR3 loop spans 15 amino acids. V trimming: 2 bases; J trimming: 3 bases; junction bases outside the gene matches: 6. From germline, CDR1 is DFQATT and CDR2 SNEGSKA (reference sequence). CDR3 sequence reads: CSARITLAGVYEQYF. The CDR3 DNA sequence: TGCAGTGCTAGAATCACACTAGCGGGGGTCTACGAGCAGTACTTC.

There are many counts of this clonotype. The V gene is TRBV11-2, the J gene TRBJ2-2, with TRBD1 identical over 7 bases. This CDR3 has 17 amino acids. Trimming cost V 5 bases and J 0 bases; bases outside gene matches: 9. The germline V gene encodes CDR1 SGHAT and CDR2 FQNNGV. The CDR3 sequence is CASSVKPGQTNTGELFF. The CDR3 nucleotides read TGTGCCAGCAGCGTTAAACCGGGACAGACGAACACCGGGGAGCTGTTTTTT.

This clonotype has ten or more counts. V and J are TRBV3-1 and TRBJ1-6; D not resolved. There are 14 residues in the CDR3. Germline-derived CDR1 and CDR2 are LGHDT and YNNKEL (reference sequence). Trimming pared 0 bases from V and 2 bases from J, leaving 2 bases between. The CDR3 reads CASSQEAYNSPLHF. DNA of the CDR3: TGTGCCAGCAGCCAAGAGGCCTATAATTCACCCCTCCACTTT.

The V call is TRBV5-8, the J call TRBJ1-6, with 9 positions matching TRBD1. Germline trimming cut 4 bases from V and 7 bases from J; bases unmatched to any gene: 12. CDR3 size: 17 residues. From germline, CDR1 is SGHTS and CDR2 YDEGEE. The CDR3 DNA reads as TGTGCCAGCAGCCCCTTCTTACAGGGGGCGTGGAATTCACCCCTCCACTTT. It yields the protein CASSPFLQGAWNSPLHF. The full variable domain, with the rest looked up from reference TRBV5-8 and TRBJ1-6, is EAGVTQSPTHLIKTRGQQATLRCSPISGHTSVYWYQQALGLGLQFLLWYDEGEERNRGNFPPRFSGRQFPNYSSELNVNALELEDSALYLCASSPFLQGAWNSPLHFGNGTRLTVT.

This clonotype showed up many times. The J gene is TRBJ1-1, the V gene TRBV12-3 or TRBV12-4; D unclear. V lost 9 bases and J 1 base, leaving 18 bases between the germline ends. The CDR3 extends over 15 amino acids. The DNA for the CDR3 is TGTGCCAGTCGCACAAGAGGTACCAGGAACACTGAAGCTTTCTTT. It codes for CASRTRGTRNTEAFF.

The CDR3 loop is CASSPPTGVTGELFF. CDR3 nucleotides: TGTGCCAGCAGCCCACCTACAGGGGTCACCGGGGAGCTGTTTTTT. The chain recombines TRBV7-9 with TRBJ2-2, with TRBD1 matching 7 bases. Trimming cost V 5 bases and J 4 bases; bases outside gene matches: 7. The germline CDR1 and CDR2 sequences are SEHNR and FQNEAQ (reference sequence). The CDR3 loop spans 15 amino acids.

Ten or more counts support this clonotype. The chain carries TRBV19 and TRBJ2-2; D gene unclear. The V gene's germline CDR1 is LNHDA and CDR2 SQIVND (reference sequence). V dropped 7 bases and J dropped 5 bases, with 11 bases sitting between them. CDR3 length: 13 residues. The CDR3 DNA reads TGTGCCAGTACCTTCGCCAGAACCGGGGAGCTGTTTTTT. Translation gives CASTFARTGELFF.